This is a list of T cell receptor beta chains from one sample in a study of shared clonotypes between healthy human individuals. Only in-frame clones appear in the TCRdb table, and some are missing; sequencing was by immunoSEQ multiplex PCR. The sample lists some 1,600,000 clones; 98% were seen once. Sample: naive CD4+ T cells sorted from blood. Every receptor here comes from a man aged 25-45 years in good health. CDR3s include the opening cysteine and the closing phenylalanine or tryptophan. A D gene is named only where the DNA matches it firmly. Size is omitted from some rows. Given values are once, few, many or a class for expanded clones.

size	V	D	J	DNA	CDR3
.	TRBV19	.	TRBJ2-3	TGTGCCAGTAGTATAGGCTTTAGTGGGCAACTAGATACGCAGTATTTT	CASSIGFSGQLDTQYF
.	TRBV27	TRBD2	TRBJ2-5	TGTGCCAGCAGTCCCTGGGGACTAGCGGGAGGGATAAGACAAGAGACCCAGTACTTC	CASSPWGLAGGIRQETQYF
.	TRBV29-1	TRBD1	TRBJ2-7	TGCAGCGGGGGGACAGGGACCTCCTACGAGCAGTACTTC	CSGGTGTSYEQYF
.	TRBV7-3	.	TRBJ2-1	TGTGCCAACCACTTCTACAATGAGCAGTTCTTC	CANHFYNEQFF
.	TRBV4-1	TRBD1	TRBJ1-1	TGCGCCAGCAGACTCAACATGGACAGGACTTTCGAAGCTTTCTTT	CASRLNMDRTFEAFF
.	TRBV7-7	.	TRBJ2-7	TGTGCTAGCAGCCCAAATGGGGGACTTGAGCAGTACTTC	CASSPNGGLEQYF
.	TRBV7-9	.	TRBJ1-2	TGTGCCAGCAGCTTTGGGCAGACGGGCGGCTACACCTTC	CASSFGQTGGYTF
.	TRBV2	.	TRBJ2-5	TGTGCCAGCAGAACAGGGACGTACCAAGAGACCCAGTACTTC	CASRTGTYQETQYF
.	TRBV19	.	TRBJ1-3	TGTGCCAGTAGCCTACGATCTTGGACTGACTCCTCTGGAAACACCATATATTTT	CASSLRSWTDSSGNTIYF
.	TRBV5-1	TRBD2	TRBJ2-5	TGCGCCAGCAGCTTGGCCGAGCGGGGCGTGAAAGAGACCCAGTACTTC	CASSLAERGVKETQYF
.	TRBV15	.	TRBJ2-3	TGTGCCACCAGCACTTCTAGCGCTCTGGCGGATACGCAGTATTTT	CATSTSSALADTQYF
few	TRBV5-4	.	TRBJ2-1	TGTGCCAGCAGCTCGGCCACCTCCTACAATGAGCAGTTCTTC	CASSSATSYNEQFF
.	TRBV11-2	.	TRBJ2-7	TGTGCCAGCAGCTTAGAGCGGGGAGGCTACTACGAGCAGTACTTC	CASSLERGGYYEQYF
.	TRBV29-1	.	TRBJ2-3	TGCAGCGTTGAACCCGCAGGGGAGACTACGCAGTATTTT	CSVEPAGETTQYF
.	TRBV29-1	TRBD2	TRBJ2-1	TGCAGCGTTGAATCTCGTAGCGGGACCTACTCCTACAATGAGCAGTTCTTC	CSVESRSGTYSYNEQFF
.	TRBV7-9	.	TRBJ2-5	TGTGCCAGCGCCGCTCGGGGAGAGACCCAGTACTTC	CASAARGETQYF
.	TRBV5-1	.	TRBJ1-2	TGCGCCAGCAGCCCTGACAGTACCTATGGCTACACCTTC	CASSPDSTYGYTF
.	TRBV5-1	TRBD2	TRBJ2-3	TGCGCCAGCAGCCAGAGGTCTTCGGCGGGGGCAGATACGCAGTATTTT	CASSQRSSAGADTQYF
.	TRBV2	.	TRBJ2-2	TGTGCCAGCGGTTACACCGGGGAGCTGTTTTTT	CASGYTGELFF
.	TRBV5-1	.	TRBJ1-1	TGCGCCAGCAGCTTGGCGGCCGGAATGAACACTGAAGCTTTCTTT	CASSLAAGMNTEAFF
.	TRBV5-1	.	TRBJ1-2	TGCGCCAGCAGCCCATTACCGACCGGGACTCGAGGGACTAACTATGGCTACACCTTC	CASSPLPTGTRGTNYGYTF
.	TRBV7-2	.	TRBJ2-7	TGTGCCAGCAGCTTATCGTCTCCCTCCTACGAGCAGTACTTC	CASSLSSPSYEQYF
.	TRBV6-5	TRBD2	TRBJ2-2	TGTGCCAGCAGTTACTCGAGTTTTGGCGGGAGTTGGGAGCTGTTTTTT	CASSYSSFGGSWELFF
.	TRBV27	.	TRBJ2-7	TGTGCCAGCAGGCCGAATGCCTACGAGCAGTACTTC	CASRPNAYEQYF
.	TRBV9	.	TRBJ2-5	TGTGCCAGCAGCGGGACAGTCCAAGAGACCCAGTACTTC	CASSGTVQETQYF
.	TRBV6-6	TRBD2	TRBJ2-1	TGTGCCACCCAGGCCGGGACTAGCGGGAGCTATGAGCAGTTCTTC	CATQAGTSGSYEQFF
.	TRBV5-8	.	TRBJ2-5	TGTGCCAGCAGCCCCCTAGTCCAAGAGACCCAGTACTTC	CASSPLVQETQYF
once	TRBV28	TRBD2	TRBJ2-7	TGTGCCAGCAGGACGGGGGGCTACGAGCAGTACTTC	CASRTGGYEQYF
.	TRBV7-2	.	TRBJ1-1	TGTGCCAGCAGCTTAGGTCGGGGCTTCGATGAAGCTTTCTTT	CASSLGRGFDEAFF
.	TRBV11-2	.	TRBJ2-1	TGTGCCAGCAGCTTACTTGGGCGGGAAAACAATGAGCAGTTCTTC	CASSLLGRENNEQFF
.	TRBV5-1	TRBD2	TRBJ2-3	TGCGCCAGCAGCTTGACTAGCGGGGCCTACACAGATACGCAGTATTTT	CASSLTSGAYTDTQYF
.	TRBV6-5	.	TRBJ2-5	TGTGCCAGCAGTTCCGCTATAAAGAGACAAGAGACCCAGTACTTC	CASSSAIKRQETQYF
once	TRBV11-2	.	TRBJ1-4	TGTGCCAGCAGCTCTACATTCGTTCCAAACGAAAAACTGTTTTTT	CASSSTFVPNEKLFF
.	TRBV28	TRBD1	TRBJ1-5	TGTGCCAGCAGTTTGCAGGGGGCAAGCAATCAGCCCCAGCATTTT	CASSLQGASNQPQHF
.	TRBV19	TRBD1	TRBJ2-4	TGTGCCAGTAGTATCCTTGGACAGGTCGCTCCCAAAAACATTCAGTACTTC	CASSILGQVAPKNIQYF
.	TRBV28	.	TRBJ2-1	TGTGCCAGCAGTTTCCAGGGTGGGCGCAATGAGCAGTTCTTC	CASSFQGGRNEQFF
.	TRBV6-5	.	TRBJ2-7	TGTGCCAGCAGTTATGGGGCGCGCTACGAGCAGTACTTC	CASSYGARYEQYF
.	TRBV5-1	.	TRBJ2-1	TGCGCCAGCAGCCTGGAGGGTTATTTCAATGAGCAGTTCTTC	CASSLEGYFNEQFF
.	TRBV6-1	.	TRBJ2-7	TGTGCCAGCAGCCAAGGGTTCAGCTACGAGCAGTACTTC	CASSQGFSYEQYF
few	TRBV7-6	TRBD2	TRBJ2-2	TGTGCCAGCAGCCGGCTAGCGGGAGGGAGCACCGGGGAGCTGTTTTTT	CASSRLAGGSTGELFF
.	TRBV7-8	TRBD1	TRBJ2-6	TGTGCCAGCAGCCTCCGGGACAGGGTGGCTGGGGCCAACGTCCTGACTTTC	CASSLRDRVAGANVLTF
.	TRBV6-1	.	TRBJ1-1	TGTGCCAGCAGGGATGTGGCAGGGTACACTGAAGCTTTCTTT	CASRDVAGYTEAFF
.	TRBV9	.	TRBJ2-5	TGTGCCAGCAGCGTAGGCCAGCGGGTAGGGGAGACCCAGTACTTC	CASSVGQRVGETQYF
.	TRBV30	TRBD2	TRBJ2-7	TGTGCCTGGAGTCCTACTAGCGGGACAGTGCAGTACTTC	CAWSPTSGTVQYF
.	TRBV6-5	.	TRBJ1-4	TGTGCCAGCAGTGAACCCATTGGAAAACTGTTTTTT	CASSEPIGKLFF
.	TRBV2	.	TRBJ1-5	TGTGCCAGCAGTGAAGAATTGCCGGGCAATCAGCCCCAGCATTTT	CASSEELPGNQPQHF
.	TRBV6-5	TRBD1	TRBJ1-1	TGTGCCAGCAATTACCCGGGACAGGGCACTGAAGCTTTCTTT	CASNYPGQGTEAFF
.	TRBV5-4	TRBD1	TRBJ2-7	TGTGCCAGCAGCCGGGGACAGGGGGCCATGGACGAGCAGTACTTC	CASSRGQGAMDEQYF
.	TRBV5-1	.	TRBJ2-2	TGCGCCAGCAGCTTGGAAGGATGGAACACCGGGGAGCTGTTTTTT	CASSLEGWNTGELFF
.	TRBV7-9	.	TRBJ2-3	TGTGCCAGCATCTCTTTCCTCGGCTCTACGCAGTATTTT	CASISFLGSTQYF
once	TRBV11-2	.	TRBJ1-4	TGTGCCAGCAGCGGTCGTAATGAAAAACTGTTTTTT	CASSGRNEKLFF
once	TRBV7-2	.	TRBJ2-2	TGTGCCAGCAGCCGACCTTGGGACCGCAGCACCGGGGAGCTGTTTTTT	CASSRPWDRSTGELFF
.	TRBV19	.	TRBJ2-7	TGTGCCAGTAGTATCGGGGCGACCTACGAGCAGTACTTC	CASSIGATYEQYF
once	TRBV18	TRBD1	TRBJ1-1	TGTGCCAGCTCACTAGCAGGGGGCGCGGACACTGAAGCTTTCTTT	CASSLAGGADTEAFF
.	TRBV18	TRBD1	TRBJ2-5	TGTGCCAGTTCCTATTCCGGGACAGCCCAAGAGACCCAGTACTTC	CASSYSGTAQETQYF